Included here is one T cell receptor (beta chain) sequence, with context. Its recognized antigen is unknown. One base away there is no much larger clone; base qualities are not given. The time point label of this sample denotes: pre-treatment sample, taken before nivolumab and TIL therapy. Adults with stage 4 NSCLC were enrolled in a dual-center phase I trial from late 2017 to early 2020. Samples came from a single-arm, open-label phase I trial of tumor-infiltrating lymphocyte therapy with nivolumab in advanced non-small cell lung cancer. Mononuclear cells from blood collected in EDTA tubes were isolated on a Ficoll gradient and snap-frozen as pellets, and DNA was then extracted using a Qiagen mini-prep kit. This sample was included in a study of TIL therapy for anti-PD-1-resistant metastatic lung cancer (dated by TCRdb to the early 2020s). A note on the overall study: Tumors were harvested prior to any PD-1/PD-L1 blockade, after which nivolumab was administered to patients, and lymphodepletion, expanded TIL infusion and IL-2 were given to patients who progressed. Enrolled patients had a median age of around 51 years (range about 38-85) and a median tumor PD-L1 proportion score of approximately 6.6%. The cohort was composed predominantly of lung adenocarcinoma, with four EGFR-mutant and two ALK-rearranged tumors included, and half of patients were identified as current or former smokers. Across the cohort, whole-exome sequencing showed a median non-synonymous tumor mutation burden of more than 1.3 mutations per megabase. T cell receptor beta sequencing of tumor and peripheral blood was used to follow clonotypes across the tumor, the expanded TIL product and serial blood samples.

The immunoSEQ v3 hsTCRB kit was used to amplify TCR beta CDR3 regions from genomic DNA through bias-controlled multiplex PCR. TCR libraries were sequenced on an Illumina NextSeq 500 to 1.5 million to 2 million read pairs for survey level or roughly 4.5-6 million for deep level. The paper's processing steps were these. V, D and J genes were assigned, non-productive sequences were removed, and clonality was reported by immunoSEQ Analyzer software. To compare repertoires between infused TIL and blood, productive Simpson clonality was used along with the Morisita overlap index of productive TRB rearrangements. The absolute count of a clonotype in blood was estimated by multiplying the lymphocyte count by the CD3+ fraction and by the productive frequency of the clone. Entries here come from immuneACCESS through TCRdb and include only in-frame sequences with V and J called. Some clones fail to appear in such tables; in the studies checked, an unresolved V gene covers under half of the shortfall, and the cause of the remainder is unknown. That table is the source of V, J and clone size, and D and trimming were worked out from the DNA. The sample table records 40,000 to 55,000 clones; 70% to 80% of these occur just once. The ten largest account for about 5% of the sample.

General findings and caveats noted by the study authors: Because the cohort was highly selected, with more treatment-naive, never-smoker and oncogene-addicted patients than is typical, generalizability is limited. The study protocol defined all tumor marker inferences as exploratory. Infused TIL clonotypes partially replaced the baseline peripheral repertoire then decayed over months, with no apparent association between persistence and response.

Looking up the germline V gene yields CDR1 SGDLS and CDR2 YYNGEE. V loses 0 bases at its end and J loses 1 base; junction bases beyond the gene matches: 2. From the cysteine up to the phenylalanine, the CDR3 has a length of 16 residues. The retained sequence is limited to the CDR3, 48 bases, with the frame set at the first base. This receptor was taken from a woman between 30 and 79 years old with non-small cell lung cancer. The material sequenced was blood, taken at baseline. This receptor chain uses TRBV9 and TRBJ2-2, with 8 middle bases fitting TRBD2. CDR3 protein: CASSVASGGNTGELFF. The DNA sequence reads TGTGCCAGCAGCGTAGCAAGCGGGGGGAACACCGGGGAGCTGTTTTTT.